This entry lists 27 T cell receptor beta chains sequenced from one sample in a study of T cells in localized non-small cell lung cancer. The assay was immunoSEQ multiplex PCR, and TCRdb's table has in-frame clones only and misses some. The table lists about 28,000 clones, 90% of them singletons, with approximately 0.99% in the top ten. The sequences come from peripheral blood, collected before any cancer treatment. These receptors were taken from a woman aged 35 to 69 with stage I lung adenocarcinoma.

Remarks on this clone: Sequence at one end of the junction differs from germline and may be a read error. The chain uses TRBV7-9 and TRBJ1-2, with 10 nucleotides matching TRBD1. CDR3 size: 15 residues. Germline CDR1 reads SEHNR; CDR2 reads FQNEAQ (reference sequence). The CDR3, as DNA: TGTGCGAGCAGGGGGGGACAGGGGCAACGCTATGGCTACACCTTC. It encodes CASRGGQGQRYGYTF.

The V call is TRBV5-1, the J call TRBJ1-6; D may be TRBD1 (6 bases). This CDR3 contains 15 residues. The V and J ends lost 0 bases and 8 bases respectively, with 12 bases between them. Germline V gene lookup returns CDR1 SGHRS and CDR2 YFSETQ. CDR3 DNA sequence: TGCGCCAGCAGCTTGGGAACAGGGAGTTATTCACCCCTCCACTTT. The encoded protein is CASSLGTGSYSPLHF.

The V call is TRBV28, the J call TRBJ1-1, with TRBD1 as a possible D gene (5 bases). V lost 6 bases and J lost 1, with 9 bases in between. Germline CDR1 is MDHEN and CDR2 is SYDVKM. The CDR3 runs to 13 residues. CDR3 amino acids: CASRGLANTEAFF. In DNA form, the CDR3 reads TGTGCCAGCAGGGGGCTAGCGAACACTGAAGCTTTCTTT.

In this sample, this clone turned up a few times. The V call is TRBV4-3, the J call TRBJ1-4, with 7 positions matching TRBD1. Germline values: CDR1 LGHNA, CDR2 YSLEER. The CDR3 is made up of 15 amino acids. J gave up 8 bases and V 0 bases, and 6 bases lay outside the gene matches. DNA of the CDR3: TGCGCCAGCAGCCAAGATAGGGGGCTCTGGGAAAAACTGTTTTTT. It specifies CASSQDRGLWEKLFF.

This chain uses TRBV9 with TRBJ2-2; tentatively, D is TRBD2 (6 bases). There are 13 residues in the CDR3. Trimming cost V 7 bases and J 5 bases, with 12 bases left between them. Germline values: CDR1 SGDLS, CDR2 YYNGEE. CDR3 residues: CASSAGGTGELFF. CDR3 coding DNA: TGTGCCAGCTCCGCCGGGGGTACCGGGGAGCTGTTTTTT.

The chain joins TRBV19 to TRBJ2-7; 7 nucleotides match TRBD1. With V trimmed by 5 bases and J by 3 bases, 7 bases remained unmatched. Germline V gives CDR1 LNHDA, CDR2 SQIVND (reference sequence). The CDR3 contains 14 residues. The CDR3 nucleotides read TGTGCCAGTAGTCTCAGACAGGGAAGCTACGAGCAGTACTTC. This translates into CASSLRQGSYEQYF.

The chain uses TRBV7-2 and TRBJ2-5, with TRBD1 identical over 8 bases. This CDR3 comprises 13 residues. Per germline, CDR1 SGHTA and CDR2 FQGNSA. Trimming cost V 3 bases and J 4 bases; bases outside gene matches: 1. The CDR3 bases are TGTGCCAGCAGCTTTGGGACAGGAGAGACCCAGTACTTC. It specifies CASSFGTGETQYF.

This clone was found once. The gene calls are TRBV19 and TRBJ2-5, with D unresolved. V was shortened by 4 bases and J by 9 bases, with 9 bases between the two germline ends. From germline, CDR1 is LNHDA and CDR2 SQIVND (reference sequence). The CDR3 contains 11 residues. The CDR3 reads CASSTPQAQYF. The CDR3 DNA reads TGTGCCAGTAGTACCCCCCAGGCCCAGTACTTC.

This clone has a single count. This rearrangement joins TRBV30 to TRBJ1-2, with D uncertain. This CDR3 region has 13 residues. Germline CDR1 is GTSNPN and CDR2 is SVGIG (reference sequence). Trimming cost V 4 bases and J 5 bases, with 14 bases left between them. This CDR3 reads CAWMGTLGYGYTF. The DNA for the CDR3 is TGTGCCTGGATGGGCACTTTAGGGTATGGCTACACCTTC.

The rearrangement joins TRBV7-8 to TRBJ1-1; D unresolved. The CDR3 is 14 residues long. The germline V gene has CDR1 SGHVS and CDR2 FQNEAQ. V lost 2 bases and J lost 1, with 8 bases in between. CDR3 sequence: CASSLRVTNTEAFF. CDR3 DNA: TGTGCCAGCAGCTTAAGGGTTACGAACACTGAAGCTTTCTTT.

The rearrangement links TRBV7-2 to TRBJ2-1, with no clear D. The CDR3 sequence is 11 residues long. Germline assignment: CDR1 SGHTA and CDR2 FQGNSA. V lost 3 bases to trimming and J lost 8 bases, with 5 bases between them. The CDR3: CASSFLDEQFF. CDR3 in DNA: TGTGCCAGCAGCTTTCTTGATGAGCAGTTCTTC. Using reference TRBV7-2 and TRBJ2-1 for the parts outside the CDR3, the full variable domain is GAGVSQSPSNKVTEKGKDVELRCDPISGHTALYWYRQSLGQGLEFLIYFQGNSAPDKSGLPSDRFSAERTGGSVSTLTIQRTQQEDSAVYLCASSFLDEQFFGPGTRLTVL.

The V and J genes are TRBV6-5 and TRBJ2-1, with TRBD2 matching 7 bases. The germline V gene has CDR1 MNHEY and CDR2 SVGAGI. The CDR3 has 14 amino acids. V shed 2 bases and J 12 bases; nucleotides not matched to a gene: 10. In DNA form, the CDR3 reads TGTGCCAGCAGTTACAGTGGACTAGGAGTCGGGCAGTTCTTC. Its translation: CASSYSGLGVGQFF.

J is TRBJ1-5 and V is TRBV6-6; D perhaps matches TRBD1 (6 bases). This CDR3 is built from 15 residues. The germline CDR1 and CDR2 sequences are MNHNY and SVGAGI (reference sequence). V was shortened by 6 bases and J by 1 base, with 13 bases between the two germline ends. CDR3 residues: CASSLDSNSNQPQHF. The CDR3 nucleotides are TGTGCCAGCAGCTTGGACAGTAACAGCAATCAGCCCCAGCATTTT.

DNA for the CDR3: TGCAGCGTTCCATCACCCACAGGGGCTCTGAACACTGAAGCTTTCTTT. This codes for CSVPSPTGALNTEAFF. The chain recombines TRBV29-1 with TRBJ1-1; 7 bases align to TRBD1. CDR3 length: 16 amino acids. V shed 5 bases, J shed 0 bases, and the junction held 12 bases outside the gene matches. From germline, CDR1 is SQVTM and CDR2 ANQGSEA.

This rearrangement joins TRBV19 to TRBJ1-1; D is possibly TRBD1 (6 bases). V was pared by 5 bases and J by 0 bases, with 10 bases between. Per germline, CDR1 LNHDA and CDR2 SQIVND (reference sequence). The CDR3 covers 14 residues. This CDR3 is CASSGQTMNTEAFF. The CDR3 nucleotides are TGTGCCAGTAGTGGACAGACCATGAACACTGAAGCTTTCTTT.

This sequence joins TRBV7-2 and TRBJ1-2; D remains ambiguous. The CDR3 is made up of 13 amino acids. Between the trimmed V and J ends, which lost 7 bases and 7 bases, there was a span of 16 bases. Germline lookup yields CDR1 SGHTA and CDR2 FQGNSA. CDR3 protein: CASTPGQSLGYTF. The CDR3 DNA follows: TGTGCCAGCACCCCCGGGCAGTCTCTTGGCTACACCTTC.

The CDR3 region has the DNA TGTGCCAGCAGTGAAGGTTGGGGGCAGGAGGCGCAGTACTTC. The encoded protein is CASSEGWGQEAQYF. The V and J genes are TRBV6-1 and TRBJ2-7, with D possibly matching TRBD1 (6 bases). Germline CDR1 is MNHNS and CDR2 is SASEGT. This CDR3 region has 14 residues. Trimming stripped 1 base from V and 9 bases from J, with 16 bases between.

The chain has TRBV5-1 and TRBJ2-5; 7 bases are shared with TRBD2. The CDR3 extends over 15 amino acids. Trimming removed 0 bases from V and 6 bases from J; junction bases left unmatched: 8. Germline lookup yields CDR1 SGHRS and CDR2 YFSETQ. CDR3 residues: CASSLGGSEVQTQYF. Here the CDR3 DNA reads TGCGCCAGCAGCTTGGGCGGGAGCGAGGTTCAGACCCAGTACTTC.

The chain combines TRBV19 with TRBJ1-5; 9 positions agree with TRBD1. This CDR3 region has 13 residues. Trimming at V came to 8 bases and at J to 9 bases, leaving 8 bases not matched to a gene. Germline V gene lookup returns CDR1 LNHDA and CDR2 SQIVND (reference sequence). The CDR3 sequence is CASSRQGDRPQHF. DNA of the CDR3: TGTGCCAGTTCCCGACAGGGGGACAGGCCCCAGCATTTT.

This sequence joins TRBV5-1 and TRBJ1-5, with 8 nucleotides matching TRBD1. Germline V gives CDR1 SGHRS, CDR2 YFSETQ. The CDR3 sequence is 16 residues long. After removal of 0 bases from V and 4 bases from J, the junction contained 6 bases not matched to a gene. The CDR3 is CASSLARGPGNQPQHF. As DNA, the CDR3 is TGCGCCAGCAGCTTGGCCAGGGGGCCTGGAAATCAGCCCCAGCATTTT.

The chain combines TRBV25-1 with TRBJ1-2, with TRBD1 matching 9 bases. The junction had 3 bases not matched to a gene; V was cut back by 5 bases and J by 2 bases. Germline assignment: CDR1 MGHDK and CDR2 SYGVNS. CDR3 length equals 14 residues. For the CDR3, the DNA is TGTGCCAGCAGTAGGGGACAGGGCAACTATGGCTACACCTTC. The encoded protein is CASSRGQGNYGYTF.

The chain links TRBV5-1 to TRBJ2-7, with 10 bases that match TRBD1. CDR1 is SGHRS and CDR2 is YFSETQ in the germline V gene. V lost 4 bases and J lost 4; bases outside the gene matches: 2. This CDR3 is 13 amino acids long. CDR3 amino acids: CASSPDRGYEQYF. The CDR3 nucleotides are TGCGCCAGCAGCCCGGACAGGGGGTACGAGCAGTACTTC. Based on the CDR3 plus reference TRBV5-1 and TRBJ2-7, the full variable domain is KAGVTQTPRYLIKTRGQQVTLSCSPISGHRSVSWYQQTPGQGLQFLFEYFSETQRNKGNFPGRFSGRQFSNSRSEMNVSTLELGDSALYLCASSPDRGYEQYFGPGTRLTVT.

The chain links TRBV7-8 to TRBJ1-2; 7 nucleotides match TRBD1. Per the germline V gene, CDR1 is SGHVS and CDR2 is FQNEAQ. This CDR3 is 15 amino acids long. The junction had 5 bases not matched to a gene; V was cut back by 1 base and J by 3 bases. The CDR3 nucleotides are TGTGCCAGCAGCTTAGGGGGACAGAAACACTATGGCTACACCTTC. Protein: CASSLGGQKHYGYTF.

This clone occurred a few times. The chain employs TRBV5-4 and TRBJ2-7, with 9 nucleotides matching TRBD2. Germline V CDR1 and CDR2: SGHNT, YYREEE (reference sequence). The CDR3 is 14 amino acids. V dropped 4 bases and J dropped 4; count of bases not matched to a gene: 6. The CDR3 protein is CASSRSGRQYEQYF. CDR3 sequence (DNA): TGTGCCAGCAGCCGTAGCGGGAGACAATACGAGCAGTACTTC.

This rearrangement joins TRBV10-1 to TRBJ2-2, with D unclear. The V gene lost 4 bases and the J gene lost 6 bases, with 6 bases spanning the gap. CDR1 is WNHNN, CDR2 SYGVQD, per germline (reference sequence). This CDR3 spans 12 amino acids. The CDR3, as DNA: TGCGCCAGCAGTGGTTTCGCCGGGGAGCTGTTTTTT. Its protein is CASSGFAGELFF.

In its sample, this clone was seen once. The rearrangement joins TRBV5-1 to TRBJ1-1, with TRBD1 matching over 7 bases. The CDR3 runs to 13 residues. Trimming cost V 2 bases and J 3 bases; bases outside gene matches: 1. CDR1 is SGHRS and CDR2 is YFSETQ in the germline V gene. The CDR3 reads CASSFQGDTEAFF. As DNA, the CDR3 is TGCGCCAGCAGCTTTCAGGGGGACACTGAAGCTTTCTTT.

This sequence joins TRBV19 and TRBJ2-3; the D gene is possibly TRBD2 (5 bases). The CDR3 is 16 amino acids. V was cut by 1 base and J by 3 bases, with 14 bases left in between. Germline V CDR1 and CDR2: LNHDA, SQIVND (reference sequence). For the CDR3, the DNA is TGTGCCAGTAGTATAGGGTCCCCGGACTCTACAGATACGCAGTATTTT. Its protein product is CASSIGSPDSTDTQYF.